What follows describes a single T cell receptor (beta chain). Its antigen is still unknown. Primers for the PCR totalled 60 Vbeta and 13 Jbeta. As processed by the authors: An analysis that came later counted some 80 million unique TCR beta chains, 9 million to 12 million shared. TCRdb's table, derived via immunoSEQ multiplex PCR, lists solely in-frame clones and lacks some. V, J and clone size derive from that table, while D and trimming were established from the DNA sequence. The sample includes some 150,000 clones, approximately 82% of them seen just once. This entry comes from a study of cytomegalovirus exposure and HLA in healthy donors. Study findings and constraints: According to an earlier analysis, most TCR beta V segments yielded productive rearrangements about 87% or about 30% of the time. Later genetic work tied a missense DCLRE1C variant to beta-chain V and J trimming.

This TCR came from a male donor in good health and CMV-seronegative. Sequencing was done on a sample of PBMCs.

For the CDR3, the DNA is TGTGCCAGCAGCTTTACAGGGCTAAGAGAGCAGTACTTC. It encodes CASSFTGLREQYF. The chain joins TRBV27 to TRBJ2-7; D might be TRBD1 (6 bases). The length of the CDR3 is 13 residues. V lost 6 bases and J lost 7, with 16 bases in between. Germline V gene sequence: CDR1 MNHEY, CDR2 SMNVEV (reference sequence).